This TCR beta chain was recovered during a study of T cells in localized non-small cell lung cancer. Of note for this clone: Antigen specificity is unknown.

V lost 3 bases, J lost 1 base, and 6 bases lay in between. Looked up from germline, CDR1 is MDHEN and CDR2 is SYDVKM. The CDR3 sequence is 13 residues long. Clones were sequenced by immunoSEQ multiplex PCR, and TCRdb holds only the in-frame ones, with some missing. Found here are around 50,000 clones, roughly 85% of them singletons; the top ten hold over 4%. Whole-study findings and limits: Adjacent lung held a median roughly 50 of the top 100 tumor clones.

This chain joins TRBV28 and TRBJ1-1; the D is unclear. The specimen comprised peripheral blood, sampled before any cancer treatment. The receptor's source is a woman aged 40-70 years with stage I lung adenocarcinoma. DNA of the CDR3: TGTGCCAGCAGTTTTGCGGGGAACACTGAAGCTTTCTTT. This sequence encodes CASSFAGNTEAFF.